These T cell receptor beta chains were read from a single sample in a study of T-cell reconstitution after alpha-beta-depleted transplantation in children. TCRdb reanalysed the PCR reads using MiXCR and keeps one entry per CDR3 protein. The table includes approximately 240,000 distinct CDR3 sequences, roughly a tenth detected once. The sequences come from PBMCs, collected before TCRalphabeta/CD19-depleted stem cell transplant. These receptors were collected from a child in the first two years of life with acute myeloid leukemia, due to receive a stem cell transplant. The CDR3 runs from the conserved cysteine through the conserved F or W. A D gene is named only where the DNA matches it firmly. Rows may omit the clone size; those that give it use once, few, many or a size class.

v_call	j_call	clone_size	d_call	cdr3_nt	cdr3_aa
TRBV12-3/TRBV12-4	TRBJ1-1	many	-	TGTGCCAGCCTCCGATCGAGGGCTAGTGAAGCTTTCTTT	CASLRSRASEAFF
TRBV4-1	TRBJ2-3	many	TRBD2	TGCGCCAGCAGCCCCATGGCGGGGGACCCAGATACGCAGTATTTT	CASSPMAGDPDTQYF
TRBV29-1	TRBJ1-4	many	-	TGCAGCGTTTTGGGTGAAAAACTGTTTTTT	CSVLGEKLFF
TRBV12-3/TRBV12-4	TRBJ2-3	many	-	TGTGCCAGCACTTGGGGCAGCGGCACAGATACGCAGTATTTT	CASTWGSGTDTQYF
TRBV5-1	TRBJ2-7	-	TRBD1	TGCGCCAGCACCGAAGGACAGGGGGCGCGAGGGTACGAGCAGTACTTC	CASTEGQGARGYEQYF
TRBV7-3	TRBJ2-3	-	TRBD2	TGTGCCAGCAAGAAGCGGGGGAACGAGGATACGCAGTATTTT	CASKKRGNEDTQYF
TRBV5-6	TRBJ2-1	many	TRBD2	TGTGCCAGCAGCTTGGTGACTAGCGGGAGCTCCTACAATGAGCAGTTCTTC	CASSLVTSGSSYNEQFF
TRBV20-1	TRBJ1-1	many	TRBD1	TGCAGTGCTAGGTTGGGACAGGCGAACACTGAAGCTTTCTTT	CSARLGQANTEAFF
TRBV20-1	TRBJ2-5	many	-	TGCAGTGCTAGAGAGATTGCGCTCCAAGAGACCCAGTACTTC	CSAREIALQETQYF
TRBV28	TRBJ1-2	many	-	TGTGCCAGCAGTTACCAAGGGAGCGGCTACACCTTC	CASSYQGSGYTF
TRBV19	TRBJ1-2	many	-	TGTGCCAGTAGTAGTTCAGGCCACTATGGCTACACCTTC	CASSSSGHYGYTF
TRBV7-2	TRBJ2-3	-	TRBD2	TGTGCCAGCAGCCTCCTAGGGACTAGTAAAGATACGCAGTATTTT	CASSLLGTSKDTQYF
TRBV12-3/TRBV12-4	TRBJ2-1	many	TRBD2	TGTGCCAGCAAGACGACTAGCGAGGTGGCTGAGCAGTTCTTC	CASKTTSEVAEQFF
TRBV11-3	TRBJ2-1	many	-	TGTGCCAGCAGCTACGGACTGCTGCTCTACAATGAGCAGTTCTTC	CASSYGLLLYNEQFF
TRBV4-1	TRBJ2-7	few	-	TGCGCCAGCAGCCACAAACAGGGCTACGAGCAGTACTTC	CASSHKQGYEQYF
TRBV28	TRBJ1-1	many	-	TGTGCCAGCAGTTTGATAACACCCCTGAACACTGAAGCTTTCTTT	CASSLITPLNTEAFF
TRBV15	TRBJ2-7	many	TRBD1	TGTGCCACCAGCAGAGGCCGGGACAGGGGACACGAGCAGTACTTC	CATSRGRDRGHEQYF
TRBV29-1	TRBJ1-1	many	TRBD1	TGCAGCGGAGACAGGGGGAACACTGAAGCTTTCTTT	CSGDRGNTEAFF
TRBV14	TRBJ2-2	many	TRBD2	TGTGCCAGCAGCCCCCGTAAAAGAGCGGGAGTAGAGAACACCGGGGAGCTGTTTTTT	CASSPRKRAGVENTGELFF
TRBV7-8	TRBJ2-1	few	TRBD1	TGTGCCAGCAGCACCCGGGTAGGGGGCTTATACAATGAGCAGTTCTTC	CASSTRVGGLYNEQFF
TRBV29-1	TRBJ2-3	many	TRBD2	TGCAGCGTCGCAGACGGAGCGGGAGGGCCGCAAGATACGCAGTATTTT	CSVADGAGGPQDTQYF
TRBV12-3/TRBV12-4	TRBJ1-4	many	-	TGTGCCAGCAGTTTCAGGCAGGGGTCGGAAAAACTGTTTTTT	CASSFRQGSEKLFF
TRBV6-1	TRBJ2-5	-	-	TGTGCCAGCAGTGAAATCGGGATCCCGACCCAGTACTTC	CASSEIGIPTQYF
TRBV25-1	TRBJ2-7	few	-	TGTGCCAGCAAGTCGGGCAACTCATTC	CASKSGNSF
TRBV14	TRBJ2-1	few	-	TGTGCCAGCAGCCGGGACGGGAGTTATGAGCAGTTCTTC	CASSRDGSYEQFF
TRBV30	TRBJ2-5	many	-	TGTGCCTGGGGCTTACAAGAGACCCAGTACTTC	CAWGLQETQYF
TRBV5-1	TRBJ2-3	few	-	TGCGCCAGTCGACGACGGGACACCCAAGGGGATACGCAGTATTTT	CASRRRDTQGDTQYF
TRBV5-1	TRBJ1-5	many	-	TGCGCCAGCAGCCCCGACAATAGCAATCAGCCCCAGCATTTT	CASSPDNSNQPQHF
TRBV20-1	TRBJ1-4	many	TRBD1	TGCAGTGCTCCGCGTAAACAGGGGTTGACTAATGAAAAACTGTTTTTT	CSAPRKQGLTNEKLFF